Sequencing of this TCR beta chain was carried out in a study of blood T cell repertoires in COVID-19. At the level of the study: Sites across the United States, Italy and Spain contributed samples from acute and convalescent COVID-19.

Trimming cost V 4 bases and J 5 bases; bases outside gene matches: 7. The CDR3 is made up of 14 amino acids. The germline V gene has CDR1 SGHNT and CDR2 YENEEA. Methods used by the authors: Using reference gene primer amplification, nucleated cell counts were estimated. Data came from immunoSEQ multiplex PCR; TCRdb stores just in-frame clones and leaves some out. Clone size and the V and J calls come from that table; the DNA yielded D and trimming. The sample lists roughly 160,000 clones, less than 90% seen once, with around 24% in the top ten. The sample taken for sequencing was peripheral blood. This TCR was sampled from a man aged 55 to 70 with acute or convalescent COVID-19. The genes are TRBV11-3 and TRBJ1-2; 7 bases align to TRBD1. CDR3 sequence: CASSSLGRGYGYTF. CDR3 nucleotide sequence: TGTGCCAGCAGCTCCCTGGGCAGGGGGTATGGCTACACCTTC. The variable domain in full, with the rest retrieved from reference TRBV11-3 and TRBJ1-2, is EAGVVQSPRYKIIEKKQPVAFWCNPISGHNTLYWYLQNLGQGPELLIRYENEEAVDDSQLPKDRFSAERLKGVDSTLKIQPAELGDSAVYLCASSSLGRGYGYTFGSGTRLTVV.